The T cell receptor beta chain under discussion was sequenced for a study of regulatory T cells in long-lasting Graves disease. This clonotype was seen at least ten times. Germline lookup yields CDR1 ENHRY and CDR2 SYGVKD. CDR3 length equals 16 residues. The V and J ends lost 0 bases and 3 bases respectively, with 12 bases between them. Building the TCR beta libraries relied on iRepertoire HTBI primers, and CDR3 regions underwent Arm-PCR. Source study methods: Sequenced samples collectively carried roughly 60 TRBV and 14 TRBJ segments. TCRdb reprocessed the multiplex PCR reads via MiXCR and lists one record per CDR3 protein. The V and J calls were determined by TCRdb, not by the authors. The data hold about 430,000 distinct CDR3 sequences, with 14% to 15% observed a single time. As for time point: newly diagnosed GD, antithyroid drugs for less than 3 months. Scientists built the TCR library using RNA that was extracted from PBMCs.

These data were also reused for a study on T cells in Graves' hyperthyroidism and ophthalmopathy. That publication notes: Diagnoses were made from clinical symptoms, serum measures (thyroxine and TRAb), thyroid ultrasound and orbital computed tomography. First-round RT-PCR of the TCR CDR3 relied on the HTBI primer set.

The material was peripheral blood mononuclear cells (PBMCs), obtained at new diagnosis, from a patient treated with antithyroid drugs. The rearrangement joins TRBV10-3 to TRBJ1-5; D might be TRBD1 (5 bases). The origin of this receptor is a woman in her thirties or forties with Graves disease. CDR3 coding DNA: TGTGCCATCAGTGAGTCGGGGGGGGTGCCCAATCAGCCCCAGCATTTT. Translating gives CAISESGGVPNQPQHF.